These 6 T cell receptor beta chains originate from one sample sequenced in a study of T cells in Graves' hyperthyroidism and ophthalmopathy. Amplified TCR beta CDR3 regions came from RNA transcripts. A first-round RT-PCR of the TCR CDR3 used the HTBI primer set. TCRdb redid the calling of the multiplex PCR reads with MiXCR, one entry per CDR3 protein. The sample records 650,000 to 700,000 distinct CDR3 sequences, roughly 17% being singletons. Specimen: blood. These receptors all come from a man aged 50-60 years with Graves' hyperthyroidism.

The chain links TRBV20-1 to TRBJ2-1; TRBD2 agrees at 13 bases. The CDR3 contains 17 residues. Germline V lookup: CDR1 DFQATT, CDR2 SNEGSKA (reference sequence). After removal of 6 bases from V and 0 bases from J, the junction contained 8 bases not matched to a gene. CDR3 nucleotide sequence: TGCAGTGCACCGGGACTAGCGGGAACGAGCTCCTACAATGAGCAGTTCTTC. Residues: CSAPGLAGTSSYNEQFF.

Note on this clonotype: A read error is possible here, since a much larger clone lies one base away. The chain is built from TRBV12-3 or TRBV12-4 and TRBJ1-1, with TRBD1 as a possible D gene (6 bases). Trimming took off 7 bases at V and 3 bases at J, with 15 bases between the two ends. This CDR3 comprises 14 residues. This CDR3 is CASKATGFDTEAFF. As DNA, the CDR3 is TGTGCCAGCAAGGCTACAGGGTTTGACACTGAAGCTTTCTTT.

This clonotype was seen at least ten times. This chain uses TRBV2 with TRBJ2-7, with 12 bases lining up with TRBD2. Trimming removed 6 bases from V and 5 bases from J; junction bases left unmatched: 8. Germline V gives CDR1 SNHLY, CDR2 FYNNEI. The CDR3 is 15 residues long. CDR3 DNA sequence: TGTGCCAGCAGCGTTAGACTAGCGGGAGTCCACGAGCAGTACTTC. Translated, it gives CASSVRLAGVHEQYF.

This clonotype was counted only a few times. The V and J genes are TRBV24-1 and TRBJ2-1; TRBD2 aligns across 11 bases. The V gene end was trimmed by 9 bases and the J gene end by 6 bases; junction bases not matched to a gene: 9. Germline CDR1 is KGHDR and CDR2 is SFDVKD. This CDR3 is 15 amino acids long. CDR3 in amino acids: CATQSLAGGRNEQFF. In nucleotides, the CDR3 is TGTGCCACCCAATCGCTAGCGGGAGGACGCAATGAGCAGTTCTTC.

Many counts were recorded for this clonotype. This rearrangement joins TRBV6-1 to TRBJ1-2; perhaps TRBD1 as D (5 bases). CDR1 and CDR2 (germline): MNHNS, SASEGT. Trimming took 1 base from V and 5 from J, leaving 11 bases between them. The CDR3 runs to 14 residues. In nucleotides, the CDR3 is TGTGCCAGCAGTGAAGACGGGACTACTTATGGCTACACCTTC. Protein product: CASSEDGTTYGYTF.

The CDR3 DNA reads as TGTGCCAGCTCTCGTGGACAGGGGCGAAGCACCGGGGAGCTGTTTTTT. It translates to CASSRGQGRSTGELFF. The chain links TRBV18 to TRBJ2-2, with TRBD1 matching 9 bases. This CDR3 has 16 residues. The V segment lost 6 bases and the J segment 4 bases; nucleotides outside the gene matches: 9. CDR1 is KGHSH and CDR2 is LQKENI in the germline V gene.